The 26 T cell receptor beta chains in this list originate from one sample, sequenced in a study of beta chain features in type 1 diabetes. cDNA synthesis used the whole RNA isolate, giving expressed TCRB sequences. Repertoires were generated with immunoSEQ multiplex PCR, while TCRdb's copy carries only in-frame clones and drops some. Of about 660,000 clones listed, more than 12% are singletons. No cognate antigen is known for these TCRs. Notes on the study in general: Shortening of TCRB CDR3s, moderate but significant, appeared in all four CD4+ subsets of Type 1 diabetes patients.

The sequencing input was naive CD4+ T cells from blood. The receptor source for this set is a man younger than 35 with type 1 diabetes.

A few counts support this clone. V usage is TRBV28 and J usage is TRBJ2-3; D uncertain. The germline V gene has CDR1 MDHEN and CDR2 SYDVKM. Deletions cut 3 bases from V and 3 bases from J, with 4 bases between. The CDR3 length is 12 residues. In DNA form, the CDR3 reads TGTGCCAGCAGTTTGACTACAGATACGCAGTATTTT. Protein product: CASSLTTDTQYF.

The chain links TRBV4-1 to TRBJ2-7, with 12 nucleotides matching TRBD2. CDR3 size: 15 residues. CDR1 MGHRA and CDR2 YSYEKL come from the germline V gene. The ends lost 3 bases at V and 3 bases at J; junction bases unmatched: 3. This CDR3 reads CASSHWTSGDYEQYF. The CDR3 DNA reads TGCGCCAGCAGCCATTGGACTAGCGGGGACTACGAGCAGTACTTC.

This clone was seen a few times. The chain couples TRBV6-6 to TRBJ2-7, with 12 positions matching TRBD1. The CDR3 is 14 amino acids. Trimming took 6 bases from V and 4 from J; bases not matched to a gene: 4. The germline V gene has CDR1 MNHNY and CDR2 SVGAGI (reference sequence). CDR3 in amino acids: CASRLGQGAYEQYF. The CDR3, as DNA: TGTGCCAGCAGGCTGGGACAGGGGGCATACGAGCAGTACTTC.

This clone was seen a few times. This chain uses TRBV30 with TRBJ1-6, with TRBD1 as a possible D gene (5 bases). Germline-derived CDR1 and CDR2 are GTSNPN and SVGIG (reference sequence). V was clipped by 1 base and J by 8 bases, with 15 bases between them. The CDR3 runs 15 residues. The CDR3 region is CAWSGGLPRDSPLHF. As DNA, the CDR3 is TGTGCCTGGAGTGGGGGACTCCCGCGGGATTCACCCCTCCACTTT.

V gene TRBV7-9 combines with J gene TRBJ2-7; D perhaps matches TRBD2 (6 bases). Deletions cut 1 base from V and 1 base from J, with 8 bases between. The CDR3 totals 14 residues. Germline assignment: CDR1 SEHNR and CDR2 FQNEAQ (reference sequence). The CDR3 spells CASSLEGGSYEQYF. Written as DNA, the CDR3 is TGTGCCAGCAGCTTAGAAGGAGGGTCCTACGAGCAGTACTTC.

The chain employs TRBV29-1 and TRBJ1-1; no definite D call. The CDR3 has 11 amino acids. Germline-derived CDR1 and CDR2 are SQVTM and ANQGSEA. Trimming shortened V by 2 bases and J by 4 bases, and 5 bases separated the two germline ends. The CDR3 is CSVESVTEAFF. CDR3 bases: TGCAGCGTTGAATCCGTCACTGAAGCTTTCTTT.

Notes on this clone: Other nucleotide sequences in the sample specify the same CDR3. Written as DNA, the CDR3 is TGCAGTGCTAGAGATCAAGAGACCCAGTACTTC. This sequence encodes CSARDQETQYF. V is TRBV20-1 and J is TRBJ2-5; D call uncertain. The V and J ends lost 0 bases and 2 bases respectively, with 1 base between them. CDR1 is DFQATT and CDR2 is SNEGSKA in the germline V gene (reference sequence). The CDR3 sequence is 11 residues long.

The chain joins TRBV5-4 to TRBJ2-7; either TRBD1 or TRBD2 may supply D (5 bases each). The V and J ends lost 1 base and 6 bases respectively, with 11 bases between them. The germline CDR1 and CDR2 sequences are SGHNT and YYREEE (reference sequence). The CDR3 loop spans 13 amino acids. CDR3 amino acids: CASSLPGTGEQYF. The DNA for the CDR3 is TGTGCCAGCAGCTTGCCGGGGACCGGCGAGCAGTACTTC.

This clone was counted only a few times. The chain carries TRBV27 and TRBJ1-2; D is uncertain. Germline V CDR1 and CDR2: MNHEY, SMNVEV (reference sequence). Trimming cost V 5 bases and J 5 bases, with 15 bases left between them. This CDR3 is 14 amino acids long. The CDR3 is CASSPRAHQYGYTF. The CDR3 nucleotides read TGTGCCAGCAGTCCCCGAGCGCATCAGTATGGCTACACCTTC.

The rearrangement joins TRBV30 to TRBJ1-6; TRBD1 matches at 8 bases. The CDR3 contains 18 residues. The germline CDR1 and CDR2 sequences are GTSNPN and SVGIG (reference sequence). V lost 2 bases and J lost 8; bases outside the gene matches: 17. This CDR3 is CAWSFYLGPGGGYSPLHF. CDR3 in DNA: TGTGCCTGGAGTTTCTACCTAGGACCAGGGGGCGGTTATTCACCCCTCCACTTT. The full variable domain, rest sourced from reference TRBV30 and TRBJ1-6, is SQTIHQWPATLVQPVGSPLSLECTVEGTSNPNLYWYRQAAGRGLQLLFYSVGIGQISSEVPQNLSASRPQDRQFILSSKKLLLSDSGFYLCAWSFYLGPGGGYSPLHFGNGTRLTVT.

This clone was observed a handful of times. Here the CDR3 DNA reads TGTGCCAGCAGCCCTTCAACAGGGGGGGGCTATGGCTACACCTTC. Translation gives CASSPSTGGGYGYTF. V usage is TRBV7-2 and J usage is TRBJ1-2; 8 bases agree with TRBD1. Germline V gene data show CDR1 as SGHTA and CDR2 as FQGNSA. Germline trimming cut 5 bases from V and 4 bases from J; bases unmatched to any gene: 9. CDR3 length: 15 amino acids.

The genes are TRBV28 and TRBJ2-7, with TRBD2 identical over 13 bases. The CDR3 contains 15 residues. Trimming cost V 7 bases and J 1 base; bases outside gene matches: 4. Germline CDR1 reads MDHEN; CDR2 reads SYDVKM. The DNA of the CDR3 is TGTGCCAGCACCCCGGGACTAGCGGGGTCCTACGAGCAGTACTTC. Translated: CASTPGLAGSYEQYF.

The table lists this clone with a few counts. This sequence joins TRBV30 and TRBJ1-1; 10 bases align to TRBD1. The CDR3 is 14 amino acids. J lost 1 base, V lost 2 bases, and 1 base had no gene match. Germline V gene data show CDR1 as GTSNPN and CDR2 as SVGIG (reference sequence). As DNA, the CDR3 is TGTGCCTGGAGTAGACAGGGGGCGAACACTGAAGCTTTCTTT. Translated, it gives CAWSRQGANTEAFF.

The rearrangement links TRBV6-5 to TRBJ2-1, with a weak D call TRBD1 (6 bases). This CDR3 comprises 15 residues. CDR1 and CDR2 (germline): MNHEY, SVGAGI. V dropped 0 bases and J dropped 3 bases, with 9 bases sitting between them. CDR3 residues: CASSYSGADYNEQFF. Here the CDR3 DNA reads TGTGCCAGCAGTTACTCGGGGGCGGACTACAATGAGCAGTTCTTC.

This clone was counted between two and nine times. This chain joins TRBV29-1 and TRBJ2-1; 7 positions agree with TRBD2. The CDR3 covers 14 residues. From germline, CDR1 is SQVTM and CDR2 ANQGSEA. V lost 7 bases and J lost 10; bases outside the gene matches: 16. CDR3 protein: CSANLAVLPREQFF. CDR3 sequence (DNA): TGCAGCGCTAACCTAGCGGTTCTCCCTCGGGAGCAGTTCTTC.

The chain links TRBV6-5 to TRBJ1-1; the D is unclear. The CDR3 sequence is 14 residues long. Trimming cost V 5 bases and J 5 bases, with 15 bases left between them. CDR1 and CDR2 from the germline V gene are MNHEY and SVGAGI. Here the CDR3 reads CASSISPPGTEAFF. The CDR3 DNA sequence: TGTGCCAGCAGTATCTCCCCACCCGGGACTGAAGCTTTCTTT.

The J gene is TRBJ1-1, the V gene TRBV4-3; D perhaps matches TRBD1 (5 bases). Looked up from germline, CDR1 is LGHNA and CDR2 is YSLEER. The V end lost 0 bases, the J end lost 0 bases, and 11 bases lay between the germline ends. This CDR3 region has 16 residues. The CDR3 sequence: CASSQDWGRMNTEAFF. CDR3 DNA sequence: TGCGCCAGCAGCCAAGATTGGGGACGGATGAACACTGAAGCTTTCTTT.

The genes are TRBV29-1 and TRBJ2-3; D gene uncertain. The CDR3 totals 13 residues. CDR1 is SQVTM and CDR2 is ANQGSEA in the germline V gene. V shed 1 base and J shed 4 bases, with 9 bases lying between them. In nucleotides, the CDR3 is TGCAGCGTTGAAGGTCAACTGGCAGATACGCAGTATTTT. Amino acids: CSVEGQLADTQYF.

The V call is TRBV9, the J call TRBJ1-2; D perhaps matches TRBD1 (5 bases). V lost 1 base and J 6 bases, leaving 13 bases between the germline ends. This CDR3 is 14 amino acids long. Germline V lookup: CDR1 SGDLS, CDR2 YYNGEE. The CDR3 sequence: CASSVRGSSDGYTF. The DNA for the CDR3 is TGTGCCAGCAGCGTAAGGGGCTCAAGCGATGGCTACACCTTC.

This chain connects TRBV5-4 to TRBJ1-2; D is perhaps TRBD1 (5 bases). Germline V lookup: CDR1 SGHNT, CDR2 YYREEE (reference sequence). This CDR3 spans 14 amino acids. The ends were cut back, 0 bases at V and 4 bases at J, with 10 bases in the middle. The CDR3 protein is CASSLVLGPYGYTF. CDR3 nucleotides: TGTGCCAGCAGCTTGGTACTGGGGCCCTATGGCTACACCTTC.

This clone was detected a few times. The chain combines TRBV12-5 with TRBJ2-1; 7 bases fit TRBD2. The V gene end was trimmed by 3 bases and the J gene end by 0 bases; junction bases not matched to a gene: 2. In germline, CDR1 is LGHNT, CDR2 FRNRAP. CDR3 length: 15 residues. The CDR3 sequence: CASGFRGSSYNEQFF. The CDR3 DNA is TGTGCTAGTGGTTTCCGCGGGAGCTCCTACAATGAGCAGTTCTTC.

This clone has a handful of counts. The V and J genes are TRBV30 and TRBJ1-1, with 8 bases matching TRBD1. The CDR3 has 14 amino acids. CDR1 is GTSNPN and CDR2 is SVGIG in the germline V gene (reference sequence). V was clipped by 2 bases and J by 2 bases; unmatched bases: 4. The CDR3 spells CAWSSGQGNTEAFF. DNA of the CDR3: TGTGCCTGGAGTTCCGGACAGGGAAACACTGAAGCTTTCTTT.

V and J are TRBV7-9 and TRBJ1-4; no clear D gene. Germline CDR1 is SEHNR and CDR2 is FQNEAQ (reference sequence). This CDR3 is built from 14 residues. Trimming took 6 bases from V and 5 from J, leaving 13 bases between them. CDR3 nucleotides: TGTGCCAGCAGTACCGGTGTGGGAAATGAAAAACTGTTTTTT. It translates to CASSTGVGNEKLFF.

The chain combines TRBV14 with TRBJ1-1; TRBD1 is a possible D gene (6 bases). V dropped 4 bases and J dropped 5 bases, with 14 bases sitting between them. The CDR3 runs 14 residues. Per germline, CDR1 SGHDN and CDR2 FVKESK. CDR3 in amino acids: CASSPTLQGTEAFF. The CDR3, as DNA: TGTGCCAGCAGCCCCACGCTGCAGGGGACTGAAGCTTTCTTT.

The chain joins TRBV9 to TRBJ1-2; a possible D gene is TRBD1 (5 bases). V dropped 0 bases and J dropped 3 bases, with 9 bases sitting between them. Germline CDR1 SGDLS, CDR2 YYNGEE. The CDR3 runs 14 residues. The CDR3: CASSVGTGDYGYTF. DNA of the CDR3: TGTGCCAGCAGCGTAGGAACAGGAGACTATGGCTACACCTTC.

The chain couples TRBV28 to TRBJ2-3; D might be TRBD1 (5 bases). CDR3 length: 15 amino acids. V dropped 3 bases and J dropped 0 bases, with 10 bases sitting between them. Per germline, CDR1 MDHEN and CDR2 SYDVKM. The CDR3 sequence: CASSFRQLSTDTQYF. In nucleotides, the CDR3 is TGTGCCAGCAGTTTTCGACAGCTCAGCACAGATACGCAGTATTTT.